Reported below is one T cell receptor (beta chain). Its antigen is not identified. TCRdb analysed the reads with MiXCR anew, one entry per CDR3 protein. The sample holds approximately 590,000 distinct CDR3 sequences, under 45% seen once. Germline lookup yields CDR1 SGHAT and CDR2 FQNNGV. Trimming at V came to 5 bases and at J to 11 bases, leaving 19 bases not matched to a gene. The CDR3 totals 17 residues. The data stem from a study of T cell repertoires in cytomegalovirus infection. As for the study in general: Recently identified HLA-C-restricted CMV epitopes and well-studied HLA-B-restricted CMV epitopes were used by the study. Public TCR beta signatures marked donors with CMV infection and the matching HLA.

Findings and caveats of the study: Cumulated frequencies of public TCR beta families served to identify carriers of CMV plus the relevant HLA. HLA-C-restricted CMV clonotypes gave the most frequent clonotype in two of eight donors.

This sequence originates from a human donor in good health (CMV status not recorded). Some clones in this sample may be carry-over from other donors' samples. J is TRBJ2-3 and V is TRBV11-2; 10 bases map to TRBD2. The material was cultured PBMCs, obtained from culture after CMV antigen stimulation. CDR3: CASSPTGLAGAWGGQYF. CDR3 in DNA: TGTGCCAGCAGCCCAACTGGGCTAGCGGGAGCTTGGGGCGGGCAGTATTTT.